Listed below are T cell receptor beta chains from one sample, sequenced in a study of response to subunit inactivated influenza vaccine. TCRdb re-analysed the RT-PCR reads in MiXCR, keeping a single row per CDR3 protein. The top ten clones hold 2.5% to 3.5% of a sample with some 540,000 distinct CDR3 sequences, around a quarter of them seen once. This sample also appeared in a second study, on T cells expressing NK-cell markers.

Sample: CD4+ T cells sorted from PBMCs, taken less than 13 days after vaccination. These TCRs come from a man aged 45-60 years who received an inactivated influenza vaccine. CDR3s include the opening cysteine and the closing phenylalanine or tryptophan. The D gene is left open where the match is weak. Some rows mark clone size as missing; the rest say once, few, many or name a class of expanded clone.

size	D	V	J	DNA	CDR3
NA	NA	TRBV27	TRBJ2-7	TGTGCCAGCAGCATGCCCGGTGGAGGTGAGCAGTACTTC	CASSMPGGGEQYF
NA	NA	TRBV14	TRBJ2-3	TGTGCCAGCAGCCAAGATCGTCAGTACACAGATACGCAGTATTTT	CASSQDRQYTDTQYF
few	TRBD1	TRBV12-3/TRBV12-4	TRBJ1-5	TGTGCCAGCAGCCGGACAGGGGCTCGCAATCAGCCCCAGCATTTT	CASSRTGARNQPQHF
NA	TRBD1	TRBV5-1	TRBJ2-2	TGCGCCAGCAGCCACCGGACAGGGAACACCGGGGAGCTGTTTTTT	CASSHRTGNTGELFF
NA	NA	TRBV4-3	TRBJ1-2	TGCGCCAGCAGCCAAGATGGTTATGGCTACACCTTC	CASSQDGYGYTF
NA	NA	TRBV18	TRBJ2-3	TGTGCCAGCTCACCACAAGGGACGCCTAGCACAGATACGCAGTATTTT	CASSPQGTPSTDTQYF
few	TRBD1	TRBV29-1	TRBJ1-2	TGCAGCGTTGGGGACAGGAACTATGGCTACACCTTC	CSVGDRNYGYTF
NA	NA	TRBV25-1	TRBJ1-1	TGTGCCAGCAGTGTCATCGGAGGGAACACTGAAGCTTTCTTT	CASSVIGGNTEAFF
NA	NA	TRBV5-1	TRBJ2-7	TGCGCCAGCAGCTTGGCAGGTGTGCGGATTGCTGCCTACGAGCAGTACTTC	CASSLAGVRIAAYEQYF
many	NA	TRBV11-2	TRBJ1-3	TGTGCCAGCTCACGGGACAAGTACTCTGGAAACACCATATATTTT	CASSRDKYSGNTIYF
NA	NA	TRBV4-3	TRBJ2-1	TGCGCCAGCAGCCAAGATCTGACGGGGTACAATGAGCAGTTCTTC	CASSQDLTGYNEQFF
once	TRBD1	TRBV10-2	TRBJ1-5	TGCGCCAGCAGTGAGGGACAGGGGGTTTATAGCAATCAGCCCCAGCATTTT	CASSEGQGVYSNQPQHF
few	NA	TRBV19	TRBJ1-1	TGTGCCAGTATTGGCAGGCTGGGCACTGAAGCTTTCTTT	CASIGRLGTEAFF
NA	TRBD2	TRBV4-2	TRBJ2-4	TGTGCCAGCAGCCTATCTAGCGGGCGGATGGGTTTCGACATTCAGTACTTC	CASSLSSGRMGFDIQYF
NA	TRBD1	TRBV6-1	TRBJ2-3	TGTGCCAGCAGACCCGGGACAGGCTTGCGACTGACAGATACGCAGTATTTT	CASRPGTGLRLTDTQYF
NA	TRBD2	TRBV5-1	TRBJ2-1	TGCGCCAGCAGCCTGGGGGCGGGAGGGGACAATGAGCAGTTCTTC	CASSLGAGGDNEQFF
many	TRBD1	TRBV12-3/TRBV12-4	TRBJ2-7	TGTGCCAGCGCCCCAGGACAGGGATTTTACGAGCAGTACTTC	CASAPGQGFYEQYF
NA	TRBD1	TRBV20-1	TRBJ2-1	TGCAGTGCTCCTAAGCCGGGACAGGGATCGCGCAATGAGCAGTTCTTC	CSAPKPGQGSRNEQFF
NA	NA	TRBV6-6	TRBJ2-7	TGTGCCAGCTACGGGGGCCTGGGCGAGCAGTACTTC	CASYGGLGEQYF
few	TRBD1	TRBV18	TRBJ2-5	TGTGCCAGCTCACCGGGACAGGGGGCTAGCGGGAGATACTTC	CASSPGQGASGRYF
few	NA	TRBV12-3/TRBV12-4	TRBJ2-1	TGTGCCAGCAGTTTAGCTAGTAGGGGTAACAATGAGCAGTTCTTC	CASSLASRGNNEQFF
few	NA	TRBV5-1	TRBJ1-1	TGCGCCAGCAGCTTGGCCGGTACAGGAGCTGAAGCTTTCTTT	CASSLAGTGAEAFF
NA	TRBD1	TRBV6-1	TRBJ2-7	TGTGCCAGCAGCCACCTAAGGACAGGGGTCTCCTACGAGCAGTACTTC	CASSHLRTGVSYEQYF
NA	TRBD1	TRBV6-1	TRBJ2-7	TGTGCCAGCACCACTCTTCCCGGGACAGGGGGCTCCTACGAGCAGTACTTC	CASTTLPGTGGSYEQYF
many	NA	TRBV14	TRBJ2-3	TGTGCCAGCAGCCCTGACTTGGGTACGCAGTATTTT	CASSPDLGTQYF
few	NA	TRBV29-1	TRBJ2-2	TGCAGCGTTGAGAGTCAACCTAACACCGGGGAGCTGTTTTTT	CSVESQPNTGELFF
NA	NA	TRBV24-1	TRBJ2-7	TGTGCCACCAGTGATTTTAACGAGCAGTACTTC	CATSDFNEQYF
NA	TRBD1	TRBV5-1	TRBJ2-7	TGCGCCAGCAGCACAATGACAGGGGGGGGTTTATACGAGCAGTACTTC	CASSTMTGGGLYEQYF
few	TRBD1	TRBV28	TRBJ2-7	TGTGCCAGCAGACGACAGGGGGCCTACGAGCAGTACTTC	CASRRQGAYEQYF
few	NA	TRBV5-6	TRBJ2-3	TGTGCCAGCAGCTTGTGGACGGGCCGGGGAGGTACGCAGTATTTT	CASSLWTGRGGTQYF
few	NA	TRBV19	TRBJ1-1	TGTGCCAGTAAAACTAGGGATTTTGAGAACACTGAAGCTTTCTTT	CASKTRDFENTEAFF
NA	TRBD2	TRBV5-1	TRBJ2-5	TGCGCCAGCAGCTTGGATGCAGCGGGGGTCCAAGAGACCCAGTACTTC	CASSLDAAGVQETQYF
few	TRBD2	TRBV28	TRBJ2-1	TGTGCCAGTACTAGCGGGAGCTCCTACAATGAGCAGTTCTTC	CASTSGSSYNEQFF
NA	TRBD1	TRBV20-1	TRBJ1-1	TGCAGTGCAACGGGACAGTGGCTTGAAGCTTTCTTT	CSATGQWLEAFF
few	NA	TRBV9	TRBJ1-1	TGTGCCAGCAGCGATAAGGTCGGCACTGAAGCTTTCTTT	CASSDKVGTEAFF
NA	NA	TRBV20-1	TRBJ1-1	TGCTGTGCTAAGGACGGATCAATGAACACTGAAGCTTTCTTT	CCAKDGSMNTEAFF
NA	TRBD2	TRBV23-1	TRBJ2-1	TGCGCCAGCAGTCAAGCCCCGGGACTAGCGGGGGATGCCTCCTACAATGAGCAGTTCTTC	CASSQAPGLAGDASYNEQFF
few	TRBD1	TRBV12-3/TRBV12-4	TRBJ2-2	TGTGCCAGCAGTTCCCAGGGGGCGCGCACCGGGGAGCTGTTTTTT	CASSSQGARTGELFF
NA	TRBD1	TRBV5-5	TRBJ1-6	TGTGCCAGCAGCCGAGGGGAGGGGGCCGCCGGGTTGTCACCCCTCCACTTT	CASSRGEGAAGLSPLHF
few	NA	TRBV10-3	TRBJ2-7	TGTGCCACAGGTACCCAGAGTACCTACGAGCAGTACTTC	CATGTQSTYEQYF
NA	NA	TRBV14	TRBJ2-3	TGTGCCAGCAGCCCGAGACACCGGGGGGATACGCAGTATTTT	CASSPRHRGDTQYF
few	TRBD1	TRBV6-1	TRBJ1-5	TGTGCCAGCAGCCCCGGACAGGGAAGGGGGGATCAGCCCCAGCATTTT	CASSPGQGRGDQPQHF
few	NA	TRBV20-1	TRBJ1-6	TGCAGTGCTAGCCGGAATAATTCACCCCTCCACTTT	CSASRNNSPLHF
NA	NA	TRBV12-3/TRBV12-4	TRBJ1-1	TGTGCCAGCAGTTTAAGGCAGGGGAGCACTGAAGCTTTCTTT	CASSLRQGSTEAFF
once	NA	TRBV7-3	TRBJ2-7	TGTGCCAGCAGCTTAGAGCACCATCCCTCCTACGAGCAATACTTC	CASSLEHHPSYEQYF
NA	TRBD2	TRBV7-3	TRBJ2-1	TGTGCCAGCAGCCCCAGTAGCGGGAGTATAAATGAGCAGTTCTTC	CASSPSSGSINEQFF
NA	NA	TRBV10-3	TRBJ2-7	TGTGCCATCAGTGAGGGCATCTCCTACGAGCAGTACTTC	CAISEGISYEQYF
few	NA	TRBV7-2	TRBJ2-3	TGTGCCAGCAGCCGACTAGTAAGAGATACGCAGTATTTT	CASSRLVRDTQYF
NA	NA	TRBV6-2/TRBV6-3	TRBJ2-7	TGTGCCAGCAGTTACTCGAGAAGTACCTACGAGCAGTACTTC	CASSYSRSTYEQYF
NA	NA	TRBV4-1	TRBJ1-3	TGCGCCAGCAGCCTGAGCGACGGATACTCTGGAAACACCATATATTTT	CASSLSDGYSGNTIYF
NA	TRBD2	TRBV4-1	TRBJ2-5	TGCGCCAGCAGCTCCTTAGCGGGAACGTTCGGAGAGACCCAGTACTTC	CASSSLAGTFGETQYF
many	TRBD2	TRBV15	TRBJ2-1	TGTGCCACCAGCAGAGAGGGACTACGTCCCTACAATGAGCAGTTCTTC	CATSREGLRPYNEQFF
NA	TRBD1	TRBV7-9	TRBJ1-2	TGTGCCAGCAGCTCAAAGGACAGGAGTAACTATGGCTACACCTTC	CASSSKDRSNYGYTF
NA	NA	TRBV12-3/TRBV12-4	TRBJ1-1	TGTGCCAGCAGTTTTAGGGGGGAGTTCACGGCAAACACTGAAGCTTTCTTT	CASSFRGEFTANTEAFF
few	NA	TRBV5-8	TRBJ1-5	TGTGCCAGCAGCGAGAGGTTTAGCAATCAGCCCCAGCATTTT	CASSERFSNQPQHF
NA	TRBD1	TRBV5-4	TRBJ2-2	TGTGCCAGCAGCTTGGTAGGACAGGAGGCCGGGGAGCTGTTTTTT	CASSLVGQEAGELFF
many	TRBD1	TRBV20-1	TRBJ2-5	TGCAGTGTTCCGCAACAGGGGAGAGAGACCCAGTACTTC	CSVPQQGRETQYF
NA	TRBD2	TRBV20-1	TRBJ2-7	TGCAGTGCCGCGACACGGACTAGCGGGAGGGTGCAGTACTTC	CSAATRTSGRVQYF
few	NA	TRBV5-1	TRBJ2-3	TGCGCCAGCAGCTTGGTTCTCACTAGCACAGATACGCAGTATTTT	CASSLVLTSTDTQYF
NA	NA	TRBV12-3/TRBV12-4	TRBJ1-2	TGTGCCAGCAGTCAGACAGCCAACTATGGCTACACCTTC	CASSQTANYGYTF